The 19 T cell receptor beta chains in this list originate from one sample, sequenced in a study of regulatory T cells in long-lasting Graves disease. Noted time point: newly diagnosed GD, antithyroid drugs for less than 3 months. Researchers made the TCR library from RNA that was extracted from PBMCs. Both iRepertoire HTBI primers and Arm-PCR of CDR3 regions were used to build the TCR beta libraries. TCRdb itself ran the multiplex PCR reads through MiXCR, one entry per CDR3 protein. The sample lists fewer than 550,000 distinct CDR3 sequences; roughly a sixth were seen once. These sequences were also reported in another study, on T cells in Graves' hyperthyroidism and ophthalmopathy.

Here the sequenced sample was peripheral blood mononuclear cells (PBMCs), taken at new diagnosis, from a patient treated with antithyroid drugs. The receptors derive from a woman aged 35-65 years with Graves disease.

As for this clonotype: Relative to the germline gene, one junction end is altered; a read error may explain this. This sequence joins TRBV4-1 and TRBJ2-1; tentatively, D is TRBD1 or TRBD2 (6 bases each). Germline CDR1 MGHRA, CDR2 YSYEKL. This CDR3 contains 16 residues. This chain's CDR3 is CASSQPLRGVHNGQFF. In DNA, the CDR3 is TGCGCCAGCAGCCAACCCTTAAGGGGGGTCCACAATGGGCAGTTCTTC.

In this sample, this clonotype turned up a few times. The CDR3 region is CASSYWGANNEKLFF. The CDR3 region has the DNA TGTGCCAGCAGTTACTGGGGGGCGAATAATGAAAAACTGTTTTTT. The chain joins TRBV6-2 or TRBV6-3 to TRBJ1-4; weak D call: TRBD1 (6 bases). CDR1 is MNHEY, CDR2 SVGEGT, per germline. V lost 1 base and J 4 bases, leaving 10 bases between the germline ends. This CDR3 spans 15 amino acids.

This clonotype was observed many times. This chain links TRBV7-9 with TRBJ1-3, with D hard to call. The CDR3 runs 18 residues. Germline values: CDR1 SEHNR, CDR2 FQNEAQ (reference sequence). V was pared by 3 bases and J by 2 bases, with 20 bases between. Written as DNA, the CDR3 is TGTGCCAGCAGCTTCTCCCCAGACACGCGTTCGACTGGAAACACCATATATTTT. Amino acid sequence: CASSFSPDTRSTGNTIYF.

This clonotype was counted only a few times. The rearrangement links TRBV10-3 to TRBJ1-1; D unresolved. V lost 3 bases and J 9 bases, leaving 11 bases between the germline ends. CDR3 length equals 12 residues. The germline CDR1 and CDR2 sequences are ENHRY and SYGVKD. Here the CDR3 reads CAISESPGKAFF. CDR3 bases: TGTGCCATCAGTGAATCGCCGGGCAAAGCTTTCTTT.

This clonotype came up many times. CDR3 bases: TGTGCCAGCACGGATGACAGAAGAGAGACCCAGTACTTC. It specifies CASTDDRRETQYF. The chain has TRBV28 and TRBJ2-5; possible D gene TRBD1, 5 bases. The CDR3 runs to 13 residues. In germline, CDR1 is MDHEN, CDR2 SYDVKM. Trimming cost V 7 bases and J 4 bases, with 13 bases left between them.

This clonotype was observed a handful of times. The chain joins TRBV12-3 or TRBV12-4 to TRBJ1-1, with TRBD1 matching 8 bases. This CDR3 is 18 amino acids long. J gave up 1 base and V 6 bases, and 16 bases lay outside the gene matches. The CDR3 DNA follows: TGTGCCAGCAGCCGGAAAACAGGGGGTCATCAGCCGAACACTGAAGCTTTCTTT. This gives the protein CASSRKTGGHQPNTEAFF.

This clonotype has just a few counts. The CDR3 loop is CASSSPMGDRRSGANVLTF. CDR3 bases: TGTGCCAGCAGTTCCCCGATGGGAGACAGGCGGTCTGGGGCCAACGTCCTGACTTTC. The rearrangement joins TRBV6-2 or TRBV6-3 to TRBJ2-6; a possible D gene is TRBD1 (6 bases). There are 19 residues in the CDR3. V was pared by 4 bases and J by 1 base, with 20 bases between. Per the germline V gene, CDR1 is MNHEY and CDR2 is SVGEGT.

This clonotype has just a few counts. The chain joins TRBV7-9 to TRBJ2-5; possible D gene TRBD2, 5 bases. The germline gives CDR1 SEHNR, CDR2 FQNEAQ (reference sequence). Trimming left V 5 bases short and J 1 base short, with 23 bases between. The CDR3 is 18 residues long. The CDR3 loop reads CASSLEGPGQWSQETQYF. The CDR3 DNA follows: TGTGCCAGCAGCCTCGAGGGCCCTGGCCAATGGTCCCAAGAGACCCAGTACTTC.

V gene TRBV7-9 combines with J gene TRBJ1-3; the match to TRBD1 covers 8 bases. The CDR3 length is 16 residues. The junction had 8 bases not matched to a gene; V was cut back by 5 bases and J by 2 bases. CDR1 and CDR2 (germline): SEHNR, FQNEAQ (reference sequence). The CDR3 nucleotides are TGTGCCAGCAGCCTACAAATGACAGGGGCTGGAAACACCATATATTTT. Its protein is CASSLQMTGAGNTIYF.

Concerning this clonotype itself: This could be a read error, since a much larger clone is one nucleotide away. The chain couples TRBV27 to TRBJ1-4; TRBD1 might be the D (5 bases). Germline lookup yields CDR1 MNHEY and CDR2 SMNVEV (reference sequence). The CDR3 loop spans 15 amino acids. CDR3: CTSSLSSVGGEKLFF. The DNA for the CDR3 is TGTACCAGCAGTTTATCGTCGGTGGGGGGAGAAAAACTGTTTTTT.

This clonotype was found many times. The chain recombines TRBV28 with TRBJ2-5, with D maybe TRBD2 (5 bases). V lost 6 bases and J 5 bases, leaving 19 bases between the germline ends. From germline, CDR1 is MDHEN and CDR2 SYDVKM. This CDR3 comprises 15 residues. In DNA form, the CDR3 reads TGTGCCAGCAGCCCCCCCGGGGTTGCATGGGAGACCCAGTACTTC. Protein: CASSPPGVAWETQYF.

Ten or more counts support this clonotype. V usage is TRBV6-1 and J usage is TRBJ1-5, with 11 bases that match TRBD1. Germline V lookup: CDR1 MNHNS, CDR2 SASEGT. J lost 6 bases, V lost 5 bases, and 6 bases had no gene match. The CDR3 loop spans 15 amino acids. In nucleotides, the CDR3 is TGTGCCAGCAGTAGGACAGGGGGCGTCGGTCAGCCCCAGCATTTT. Translated: CASSRTGGVGQPQHF.

The chain recombines TRBV20-1 with TRBJ1-1, with a tentative D call TRBD1 (5 bases). The V end was cut by 0 bases, the J end by 0 bases, with 14 bases between. Germline assignment: CDR1 DFQATT and CDR2 SNEGSKA (reference sequence). The CDR3 loop spans 16 amino acids. DNA for the CDR3: TGCAGTGCTAGAGAGGGACGGGGAATTTTGAACACTGAAGCTTTCTTT. Protein sequence: CSAREGRGILNTEAFF.

This clonotype turned up a few times. The chain employs TRBV28 and TRBJ1-2; possible D gene TRBD1, 6 bases. This CDR3 has 12 amino acids. The germline CDR1 and CDR2 sequences are MDHEN and SYDVKM. V dropped 11 bases and J dropped 3 bases, with 13 bases sitting between them. CDR3 region: CAAQGSDYGYTF. CDR3 in DNA: TGTGCCGCACAGGGATCCGACTATGGCTACACCTTC.

The chain joins TRBV5-1 to TRBJ1-2; TRBD1 matches 10 bases. This CDR3 comprises 15 residues. CDR1 and CDR2 from the germline V gene are SGHRS and YFSETQ. J was trimmed by 3 bases and V by 3 bases; bases with no gene match: 5. The CDR3 spells CASSWTGGGHYGYTF. CDR3 bases: TGCGCCAGCAGCTGGACAGGGGGGGGCCACTATGGCTACACCTTC.

This clonotype appeared many times. The rearrangement uses TRBV12-3 or TRBV12-4 and TRBJ1-2; 9 nucleotides line up with TRBD1. V trimming: 5 bases; J trimming: 2 bases; junction bases outside the gene matches: 12. CDR3 size: 17 residues. The CDR3 DNA is TGTGCCAGCAGTACCCGGCAGGGACAGGGTTTCAACTATGGCTACACCTTC. Protein sequence: CASSTRQGQGFNYGYTF.

This clonotype was seen ten or more times. The V and J genes are TRBV20-1 and TRBJ2-1, with 11 bases identical to TRBD2. Germline V lookup: CDR1 DFQATT, CDR2 SNEGSKA (reference sequence). Unmatched junction bases numbered 1, after V lost 1 base and J lost 5 bases. The CDR3 has 14 residues. As DNA, the CDR3 is TGCAGTGCTAGAGGACTAGCGGGGAACAATGAGCAGTTCTTC. This codes for CSARGLAGNNEQFF.

The chain uses TRBV28 and TRBJ1-3; possibly TRBD1 for D (5 bases). V shed 7 bases and J shed 0 bases, with 13 bases lying between them. Germline V CDR1 and CDR2: MDHEN, SYDVKM. The CDR3 has 15 residues. The CDR3 region is CASMEGLSSGNTIYF. DNA of the CDR3: TGTGCCAGCATGGAGGGGCTGAGCTCTGGAAACACCATATATTTT.

The chain is built from TRBV10-3 and TRBJ2-1; maybe TRBD1 (5 bases). Trimming removed 4 bases from V and 2 bases from J, with 15 bases in between. The germline CDR1 and CDR2 sequences are ENHRY and SYGVKD. The CDR3 is made up of 16 amino acids. The CDR3 protein is CAISAKTVLTYNEQFF. The CDR3 nucleotides read TGTGCCATCAGTGCAAAGACAGTCCTGACCTACAATGAGCAGTTCTTC.